This TCR beta chain was sequenced in a study of regulatory T cells in long-lasting Graves disease. Construction of TCR beta libraries relied on iRepertoire HTBI primers and on Arm-PCR targeting CDR3 regions. TCRdb used MiXCR to reprocess the multiplex PCR reads, holding one entry per CDR3 protein. Among under 250,000 distinct CDR3 sequences listed, roughly a fifth were seen once. Time point defined: newly diagnosed GD, antithyroid drugs for less than 3 months. Researchers made the TCR library from RNA that was extracted from PBMCs. Criteria from the American Thyroid Association guidelines were applied to diagnose Graves' disease. J lost 2 bases, V lost 5 bases, and 6 bases had no gene match. The CDR3 consists of 15 residues. Germline CDR1 reads MDHEN; CDR2 reads SYDVKM. This clonotype was recorded many times. This sample also belongs to another study, concerning T cells in Graves' hyperthyroidism and ophthalmopathy. As that report states: Patients with ophthalmopathy were separated from those with stable hyperthyroidism by a 13 V-J model.

The receptor was derived from a woman in her thirties with Graves disease. The input for sequencing was peripheral blood mononuclear cells (PBMCs), taken at new diagnosis, from a patient treated with antithyroid drugs. The chain has TRBV28 and TRBJ1-5; 7 nucleotides line up with TRBD1. The CDR3 DNA follows: TGTGCCAGCAGTCACCAGGGGGGGGGCAATCAGCCCCAGCATTTT. This sequence encodes CASSHQGGGNQPQHF.